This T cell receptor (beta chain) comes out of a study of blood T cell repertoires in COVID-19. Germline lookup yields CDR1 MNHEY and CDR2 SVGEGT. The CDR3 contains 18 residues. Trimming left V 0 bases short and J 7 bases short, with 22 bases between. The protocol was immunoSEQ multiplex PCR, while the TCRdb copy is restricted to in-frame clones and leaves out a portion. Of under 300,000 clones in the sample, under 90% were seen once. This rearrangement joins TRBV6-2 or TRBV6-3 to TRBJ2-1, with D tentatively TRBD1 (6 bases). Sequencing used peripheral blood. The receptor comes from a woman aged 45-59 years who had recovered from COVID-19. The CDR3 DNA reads TGTGCCAGCAGTTACTCCCTACAGGGACCCACAATGTTGAATGAGCAGTTCTTC. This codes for CASSYSLQGPTMLNEQFF.